This T cell receptor (beta chain) was found in a study of T cell responses to AZD1222 COVID-19 vaccine. Background on the study: Whether given at about 4 or about 12 weeks, second doses were pooled.

Per germline, CDR1 SGHDN and CDR2 FVKESK. V lost 1 base to trimming and J lost 1 base, with 13 bases between them. The CDR3 sequence is 16 residues long. Concerning this clone itself: Its specificity is unknown.

Measured with immunoSEQ multiplex PCR; TCRdb has only the in-frame clones, and not every one. Of roughly 97,000 clones in the sample, around 89% were seen once. Study-level points and caveats: Nearly half of spike-specific TCRs reportedly target variant regions that are unmutated in the B.1.351 and B.1.1.7 variants. Researchers took repertoire samples only after the peak T cell response had come.

The clonotype originates from an adult in good health. The gene calls are TRBV14 and TRBJ1-1; no clear D gene. The sequencing here drew on peripheral blood, taken on day 0 of AZD1222 vaccination. CDR3 coding DNA: TGTGCCAGCAGCCAAGCATTCGTTTCGCGGAACACTGAAGCTTTCTTT. It is translated as CASSQAFVSRNTEAFF.